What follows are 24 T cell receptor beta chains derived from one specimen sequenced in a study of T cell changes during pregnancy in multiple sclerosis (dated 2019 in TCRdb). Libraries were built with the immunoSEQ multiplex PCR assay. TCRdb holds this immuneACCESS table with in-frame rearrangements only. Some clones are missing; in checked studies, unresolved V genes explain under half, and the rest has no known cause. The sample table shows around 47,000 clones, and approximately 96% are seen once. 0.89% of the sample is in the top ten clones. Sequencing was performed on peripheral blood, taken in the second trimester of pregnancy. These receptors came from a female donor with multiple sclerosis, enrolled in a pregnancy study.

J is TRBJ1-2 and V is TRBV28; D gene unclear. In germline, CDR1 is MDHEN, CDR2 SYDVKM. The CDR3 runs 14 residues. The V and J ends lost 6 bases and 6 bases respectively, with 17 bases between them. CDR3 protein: CASSLGRGGNGYTF. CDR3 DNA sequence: TGTGCCAGCAGCTTAGGGAGAGGAGGTAATGGCTACACCTTC.

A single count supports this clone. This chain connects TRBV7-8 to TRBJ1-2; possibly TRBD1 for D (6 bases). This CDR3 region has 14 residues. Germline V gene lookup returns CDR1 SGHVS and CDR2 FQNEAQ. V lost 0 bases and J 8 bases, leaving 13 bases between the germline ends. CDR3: CASSLAGGAEGYTF. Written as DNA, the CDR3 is TGTGCCAGCAGCTTAGCGGGGGGGGCAGAAGGCTACACCTTC.

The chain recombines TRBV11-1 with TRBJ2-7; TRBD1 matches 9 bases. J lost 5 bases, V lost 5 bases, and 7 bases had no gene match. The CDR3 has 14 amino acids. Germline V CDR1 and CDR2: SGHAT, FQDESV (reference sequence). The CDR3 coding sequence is TGTGCCAGCAGCGCCCGGGACAGGGCCCACGAGCAGTACTTC. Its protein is CASSARDRAHEQYF.

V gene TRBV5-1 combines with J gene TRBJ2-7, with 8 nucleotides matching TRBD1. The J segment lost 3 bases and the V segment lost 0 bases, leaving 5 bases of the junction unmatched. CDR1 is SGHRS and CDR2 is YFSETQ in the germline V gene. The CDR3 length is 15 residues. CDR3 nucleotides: TGCGCCAGCAGCTTGGATTCAGGGGGCTTCTACGAGCAGTACTTC. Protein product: CASSLDSGGFYEQYF.

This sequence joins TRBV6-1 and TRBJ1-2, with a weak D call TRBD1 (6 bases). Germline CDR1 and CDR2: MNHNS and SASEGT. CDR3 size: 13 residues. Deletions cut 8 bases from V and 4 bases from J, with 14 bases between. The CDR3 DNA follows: TGTGCCAGCGCAGGGGTCAGGGTCTATGGCTACACCTTC. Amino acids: CASAGVRVYGYTF.

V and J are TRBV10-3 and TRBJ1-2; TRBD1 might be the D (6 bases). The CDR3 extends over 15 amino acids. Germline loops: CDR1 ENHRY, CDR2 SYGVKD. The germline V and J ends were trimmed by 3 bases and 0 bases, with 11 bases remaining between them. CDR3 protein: CAISDSNRANYGYTF. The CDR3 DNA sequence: TGTGCCATCAGTGATAGTAACAGGGCTAACTATGGCTACACCTTC.

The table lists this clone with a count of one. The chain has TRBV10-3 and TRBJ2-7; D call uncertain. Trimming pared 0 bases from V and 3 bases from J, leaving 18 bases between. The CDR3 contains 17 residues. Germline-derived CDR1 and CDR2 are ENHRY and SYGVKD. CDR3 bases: TGTGCCATCAGTGAGTCGATGGTGGAACAGAGTAACTACGAGCAGTACTTC. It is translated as CAISESMVEQSNYEQYF.

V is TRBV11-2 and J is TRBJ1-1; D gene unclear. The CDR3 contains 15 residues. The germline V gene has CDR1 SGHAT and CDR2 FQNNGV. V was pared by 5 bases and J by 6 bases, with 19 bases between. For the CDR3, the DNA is TGTGCCAGCAGCCACCAGTACGGGTTTCGGGCTGAAGCTTTCTTT. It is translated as CASSHQYGFRAEAFF.

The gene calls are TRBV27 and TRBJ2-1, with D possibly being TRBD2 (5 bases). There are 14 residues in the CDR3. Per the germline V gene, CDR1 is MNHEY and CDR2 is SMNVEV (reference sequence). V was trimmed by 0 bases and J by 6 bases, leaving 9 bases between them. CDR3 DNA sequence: TGTGCCAGCAGTTTATCAGGAGGAACCAATGAGCAGTTCTTC. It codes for CASSLSGGTNEQFF.

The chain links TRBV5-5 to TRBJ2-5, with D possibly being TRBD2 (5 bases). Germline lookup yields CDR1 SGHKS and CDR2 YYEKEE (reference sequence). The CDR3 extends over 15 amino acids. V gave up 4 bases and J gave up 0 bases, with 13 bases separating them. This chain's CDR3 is CASSPGHGNQETQYF. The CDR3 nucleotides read TGTGCCAGCAGCCCGGGTCACGGGAACCAAGAGACCCAGTACTTC.

CDR3 nucleotide sequence: TGTGCCAGCAGTTTCTTGGGACTAGCGGGAGACCAATCGGGAGATACGCAGTATTTT. This translates into CASSFLGLAGDQSGDTQYF. This sequence joins TRBV28 and TRBJ2-3, with 14 bases matching TRBD2. The CDR3 runs to 19 residues. V was pared by 3 bases and J by 5 bases, with 13 bases of the junction left unmatched. The germline V gene encodes CDR1 MDHEN and CDR2 SYDVKM.

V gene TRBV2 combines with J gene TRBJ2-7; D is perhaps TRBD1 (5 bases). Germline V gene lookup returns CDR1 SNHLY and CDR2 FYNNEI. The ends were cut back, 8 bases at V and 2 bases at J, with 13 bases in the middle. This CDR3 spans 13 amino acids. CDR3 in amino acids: CASEGEHTYEQYF. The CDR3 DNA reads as TGTGCCAGCGAAGGGGAACATACCTACGAGCAGTACTTC.

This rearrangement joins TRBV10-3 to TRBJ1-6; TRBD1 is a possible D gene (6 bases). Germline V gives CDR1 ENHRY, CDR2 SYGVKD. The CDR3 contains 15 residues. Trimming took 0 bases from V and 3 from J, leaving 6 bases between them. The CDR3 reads CAISESRGYNSPLHF. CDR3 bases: TGTGCCATCAGTGAGTCCAGGGGCTATAATTCACCCCTCCACTTT.

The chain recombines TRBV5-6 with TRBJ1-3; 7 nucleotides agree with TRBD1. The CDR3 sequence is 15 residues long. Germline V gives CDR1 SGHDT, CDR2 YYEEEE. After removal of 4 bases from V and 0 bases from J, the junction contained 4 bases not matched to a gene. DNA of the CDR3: TGTGCCAGCAGCCGGGACAGCTTCTCTGGAAACACCATATATTTT. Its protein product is CASSRDSFSGNTIYF.

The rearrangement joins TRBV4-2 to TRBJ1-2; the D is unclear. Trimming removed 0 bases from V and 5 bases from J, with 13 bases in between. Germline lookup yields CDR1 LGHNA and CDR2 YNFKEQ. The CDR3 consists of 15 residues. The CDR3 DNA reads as TGTGCCAGCAGCCAAGAGAGGGAAGCTTGGTATGGCTACACCTTC. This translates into CASSQEREAWYGYTF.

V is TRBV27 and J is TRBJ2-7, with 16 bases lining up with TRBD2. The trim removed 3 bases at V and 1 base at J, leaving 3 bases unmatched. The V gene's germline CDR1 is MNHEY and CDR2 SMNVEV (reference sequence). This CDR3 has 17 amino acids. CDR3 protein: CASSFGTSGRASYEQYF. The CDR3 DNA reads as TGTGCCAGCAGTTTTGGGACTAGCGGGAGGGCGTCCTACGAGCAGTACTTC.

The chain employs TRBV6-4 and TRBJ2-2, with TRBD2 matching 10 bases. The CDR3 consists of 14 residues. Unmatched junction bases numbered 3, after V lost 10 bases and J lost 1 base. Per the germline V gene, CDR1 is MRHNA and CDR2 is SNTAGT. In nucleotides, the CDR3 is TGTGCCACCCGACTAGCGGGGAACACCGGGGAGCTGTTTTTT. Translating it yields CATRLAGNTGELFF.

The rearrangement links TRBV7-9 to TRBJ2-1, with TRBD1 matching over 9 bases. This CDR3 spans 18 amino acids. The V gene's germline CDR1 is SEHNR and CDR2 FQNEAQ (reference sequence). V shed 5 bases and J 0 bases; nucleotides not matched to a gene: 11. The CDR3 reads CASSTGQGSSRSYNEQFF. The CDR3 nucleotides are TGTGCCAGCAGCACAGGACAGGGGTCTTCCCGCTCCTACAATGAGCAGTTCTTC.

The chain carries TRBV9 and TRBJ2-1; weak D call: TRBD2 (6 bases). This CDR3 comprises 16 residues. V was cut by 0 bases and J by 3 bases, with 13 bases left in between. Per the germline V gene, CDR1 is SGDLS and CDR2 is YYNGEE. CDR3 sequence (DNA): TGTGCCAGCAGCGTAGCACCCGGCGGGGTCTACAATGAGCAGTTCTTC. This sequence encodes CASSVAPGGVYNEQFF.

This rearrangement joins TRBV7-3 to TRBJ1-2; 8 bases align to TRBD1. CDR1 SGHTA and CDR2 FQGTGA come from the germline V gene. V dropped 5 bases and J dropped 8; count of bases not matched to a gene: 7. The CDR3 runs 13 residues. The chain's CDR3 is CASSTGQGGGYTF. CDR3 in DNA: TGTGCCAGCAGCACCGGACAGGGTGGGGGCTACACCTTC.

In nucleotides, the CDR3 is TGTGCCAGCAGTGAATCTGAACTTCGGGGGGTGGGCTACACCTTC. Its protein product is CASSESELRGVGYTF. V is TRBV2 and J is TRBJ1-2, with D possibly matching TRBD1 (5 bases). Germline CDR1 reads SNHLY; CDR2 reads FYNNEI. V was clipped by 2 bases and J by 8 bases, with 18 bases between them. The CDR3 totals 15 residues. Variable domain in full (rest from reference TRBV2 and TRBJ1-2): EPEVTQTPSHQVTQMGQEVILRCVPISNHLYFYWYRQILGQKVEFLVSFYNNEISEKSEIFDDQFSVERPDGSNFTLKIRSTKLEDSAMYFCASSESELRGVGYTFGSGTRLTVV.

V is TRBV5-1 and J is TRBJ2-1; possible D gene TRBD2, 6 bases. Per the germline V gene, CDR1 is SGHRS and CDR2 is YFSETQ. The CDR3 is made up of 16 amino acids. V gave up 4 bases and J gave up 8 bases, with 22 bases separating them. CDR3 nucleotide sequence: TGCGCCAGCAGCCTGGGGGGAGTTGCTGGGTCGGATGAGCAGTTCTTC. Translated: CASSLGGVAGSDEQFF.

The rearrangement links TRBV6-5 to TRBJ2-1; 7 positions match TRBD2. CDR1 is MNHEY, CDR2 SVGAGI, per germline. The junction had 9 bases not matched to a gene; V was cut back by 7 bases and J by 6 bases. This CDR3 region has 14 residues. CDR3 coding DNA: TGTGCCAGCAAAGCGGGGCCATCTGGCAATGAGCAGTTCTTC. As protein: CASKAGPSGNEQFF.

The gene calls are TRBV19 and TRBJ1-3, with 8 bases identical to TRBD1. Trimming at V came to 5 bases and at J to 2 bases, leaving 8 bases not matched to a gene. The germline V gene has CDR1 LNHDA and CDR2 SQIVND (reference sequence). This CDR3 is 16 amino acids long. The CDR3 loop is CASSVSGTGPGNTIYF. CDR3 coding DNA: TGTGCCAGTAGTGTCTCCGGGACAGGCCCTGGAAACACCATATATTTT.